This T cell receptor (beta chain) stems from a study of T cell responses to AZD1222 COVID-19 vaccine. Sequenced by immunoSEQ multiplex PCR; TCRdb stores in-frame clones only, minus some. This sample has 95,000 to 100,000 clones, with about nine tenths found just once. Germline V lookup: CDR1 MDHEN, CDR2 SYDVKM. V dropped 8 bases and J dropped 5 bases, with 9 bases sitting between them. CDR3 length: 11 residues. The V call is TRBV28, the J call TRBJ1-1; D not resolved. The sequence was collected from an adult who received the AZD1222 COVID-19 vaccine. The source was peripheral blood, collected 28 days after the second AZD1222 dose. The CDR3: CASGMGTEAFF. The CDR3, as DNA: TGTGCCAGCGGGATGGGGACTGAAGCTTTCTTT.